The rows below give T cell receptor beta chains drawn from one sample of a study of human T cells and chemical hapten exposure. TCRdb redid the calling of the RACE reads with MiXCR, one entry per CDR3 protein. Of approximately 85,000 distinct CDR3 sequences listed, 10% are singletons. The specimen comprised whole blood, sampled in connection with sensitization to the hapten diphenylcyclopropenone (DPC). The receptors were sampled from a woman aged 25-40 years with alopecia areata. Some clones in this sample may be carry-over from other donors' samples. The CDR3 runs from the conserved cysteine through the conserved F or W. The D gene is left open where the match is weak. Some rows have no size entry. The others give once, few or many, or a class for an expanded clone.

>TRBJ1-1|NA|TRBV18|NA
CASSPPQGTRNTEAFF
TGTGCCAGCTCACCACCGCAGGGGACTAGGAACACTGAAGCTTTCTTT
>TRBJ2-1|TRBD2|TRBV7-9|many
CASSLTSGGPYNEQFF
TGTGCCAGCAGCCTCACTAGCGGGGGGCCCTACAATGAGCAGTTCTTC
>TRBJ1-2|NA|TRBV21-1|many
CASSGDVGDRGYTF
TGTGCCAGCAGTGGGGATGTAGGTGATCGCGGCTACACCTTC
>TRBJ2-3|NA|TRBV20-1|many
CSASVGWGTDTQYF
TGCAGTGCTAGTGTGGGGTGGGGCACAGATACGCAGTATTTT
>TRBJ1-1|NA|TRBV4-1|NA
CASSQDWGTEAFF
TGCGCCAGCAGCCAAGATTGGGGCACTGAAGCTTTCTTT
>TRBJ1-1|NA|TRBV29-1|many
CSVEEVLYTEAFF
TGCAGCGTTGAAGAGGTCCTTTACACTGAAGCTTTCTTT
>TRBJ2-3|NA|TRBV7-9|many
CASSDPRTGYTQYF
TGTGCCAGCAGCGACCCCCGAACCGGATATACGCAGTATTTT
>TRBJ2-2|NA|TRBV3-1|many
CASGMRSNTGELFF
TGTGCCAGCGGTATGCGATCGAACACCGGGGAGCTGTTTTTT
>TRBJ2-7|TRBD1|TRBV6-2/TRBV6-3|NA
CASRPLTGTFAEQYF
TGTGCCAGCAGACCTTTGACAGGGACATTTGCCGAGCAGTACTTC
>TRBJ2-2|TRBD1|TRBV5-1|few
CASSSLGQGAPGELFF
TGCGCCAGCAGCTCCCTAGGACAGGGGGCGCCGGGGGAGCTGTTTTTT
>TRBJ1-6|NA|TRBV5-1|few
CASRVDGLGDSPLHF
TGCGCCAGCAGAGTTGACGGGTTGGGTGATTCACCCCTCCACTTT
>TRBJ1-6|NA|TRBV5-1|many
CASSFGQSNSPLHF
TGCGCCAGCAGCTTTGGACAGAGCAATTCACCCCTCCACTTT
>TRBJ1-1|TRBD1|TRBV29-1|NA
CSVVGQGHTEAFF
TGCAGCGTTGTGGGACAGGGACACACTGAAGCTTTCTTT
>TRBJ1-2|TRBD1|TRBV20-1|many
CSARDRGFWSF
TGCAGTGCTAGGGACAGGGGGTTCTGGTCCTTC
>TRBJ2-7|NA|TRBV7-6|NA
CASSLSAQTPTGYEQYF
TGTGCCAGCAGCTTATCGGCCCAGACCCCGACCGGCTACGAGCAGTACTTC
>TRBJ2-2|TRBD2|TRBV18|many
CASSPFTGTSTGELFF
TGTGCCAGCTCACCTTTCACCGGGACTAGCACCGGGGAGCTGTTTTTT